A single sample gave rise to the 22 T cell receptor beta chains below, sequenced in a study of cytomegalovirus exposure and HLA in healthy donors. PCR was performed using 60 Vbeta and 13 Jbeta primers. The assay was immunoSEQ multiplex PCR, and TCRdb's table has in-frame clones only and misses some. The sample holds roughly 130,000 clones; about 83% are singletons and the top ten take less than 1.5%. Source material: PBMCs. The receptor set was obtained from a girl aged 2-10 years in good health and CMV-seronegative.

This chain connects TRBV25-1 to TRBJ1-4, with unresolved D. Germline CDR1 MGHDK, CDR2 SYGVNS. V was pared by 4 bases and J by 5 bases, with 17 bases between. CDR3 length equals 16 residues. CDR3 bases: TGTGCCAGCAGTGGTGTGGGCTGGGCGCGAAATGAAAAACTGTTTTTT. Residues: CASSGVGWARNEKLFF.

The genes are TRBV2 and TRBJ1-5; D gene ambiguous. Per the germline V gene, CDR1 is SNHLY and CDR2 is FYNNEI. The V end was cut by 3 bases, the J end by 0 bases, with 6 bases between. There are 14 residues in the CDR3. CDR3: CASSEPDSNQPQHF. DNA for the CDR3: TGTGCCAGCAGTGAGCCAGATAGCAATCAGCCCCAGCATTTT.

CDR3 nucleotides: TGTGCCAGCAGCCGCCGCCTAGCGGGGTACACAGATACGCAGTATTTT. Protein product: CASSRRLAGYTDTQYF. V is TRBV11-2 and J is TRBJ2-3; TRBD2 matches at 9 bases. The length of the CDR3 is 16 residues. The germline V gene encodes CDR1 SGHAT and CDR2 FQNNGV. V shed 5 bases, J shed 2 bases, and the junction held 8 bases outside the gene matches.

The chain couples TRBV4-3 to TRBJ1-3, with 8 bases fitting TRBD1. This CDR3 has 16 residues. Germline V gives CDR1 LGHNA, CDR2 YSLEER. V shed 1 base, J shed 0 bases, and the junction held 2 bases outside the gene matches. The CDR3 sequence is CASSQGQGTSGNTIYF. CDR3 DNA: TGCGCCAGCAGCCAAGGACAGGGGACCTCTGGAAACACCATATATTTT.

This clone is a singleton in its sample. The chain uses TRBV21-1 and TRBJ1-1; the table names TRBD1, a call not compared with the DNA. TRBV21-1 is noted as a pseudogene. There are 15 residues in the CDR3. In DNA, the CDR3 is TGTGCCAGCAGCAAAAACCCAAGGGGAAACACTGAAGCTTTCTTT. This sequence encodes CASSKNPRGNTEAFF.

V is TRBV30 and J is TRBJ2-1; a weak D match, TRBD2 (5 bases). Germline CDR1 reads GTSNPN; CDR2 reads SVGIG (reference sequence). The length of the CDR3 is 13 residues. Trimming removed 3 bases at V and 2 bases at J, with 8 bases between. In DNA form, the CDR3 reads TGTGCCTGGAGGGACTCCCCCTACAATGAGCAGTTCTTC. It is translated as CAWRDSPYNEQFF.

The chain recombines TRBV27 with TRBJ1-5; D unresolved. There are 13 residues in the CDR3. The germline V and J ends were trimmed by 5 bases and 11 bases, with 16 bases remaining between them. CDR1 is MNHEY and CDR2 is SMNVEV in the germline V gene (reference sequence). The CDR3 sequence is CASSPRREASQHF. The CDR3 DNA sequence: TGTGCCAGCAGTCCCCGGCGGGAAGCGTCCCAGCATTTT.

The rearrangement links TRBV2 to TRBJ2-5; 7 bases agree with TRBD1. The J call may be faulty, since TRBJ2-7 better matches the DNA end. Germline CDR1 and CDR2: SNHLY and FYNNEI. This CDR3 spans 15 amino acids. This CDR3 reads CASSAGTVNYYEQYF. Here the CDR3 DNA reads TGTGCCAGCAGTGCCGGGACAGTGAACTACTACGAGCAGTACTTC.

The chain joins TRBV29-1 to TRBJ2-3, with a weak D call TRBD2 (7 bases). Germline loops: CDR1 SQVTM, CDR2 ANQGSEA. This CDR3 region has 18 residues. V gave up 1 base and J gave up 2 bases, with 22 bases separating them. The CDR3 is CSVEGGLIGGGVTDTQYF. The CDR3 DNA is TGCAGCGTTGAAGGGGGCTTGATAGGCGGGGGCGTCACAGATACGCAGTATTTT.

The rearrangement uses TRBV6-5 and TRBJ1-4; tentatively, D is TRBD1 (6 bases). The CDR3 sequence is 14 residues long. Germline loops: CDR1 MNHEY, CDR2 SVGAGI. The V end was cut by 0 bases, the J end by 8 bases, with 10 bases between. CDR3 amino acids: CASSYSQGYEKLFF. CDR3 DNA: TGTGCCAGCAGTTACTCGCAGGGGTACGAAAAACTGTTTTTT.

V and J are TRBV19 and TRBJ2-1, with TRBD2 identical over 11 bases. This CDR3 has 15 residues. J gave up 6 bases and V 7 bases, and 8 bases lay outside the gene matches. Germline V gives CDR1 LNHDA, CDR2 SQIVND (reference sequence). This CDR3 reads CASTSSGRPLNEQFF. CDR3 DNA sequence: TGTGCCAGTACCTCTAGCGGGAGGCCACTCAATGAGCAGTTCTTC.

The CDR3 here is CASSRTSGSIQETQYF. CDR3 DNA: TGTGCCAGCAGCCGCACTAGCGGGAGTATTCAAGAGACCCAGTACTTC. V and J are TRBV7-8 and TRBJ2-5, with 11 bases matching TRBD2. This CDR3 is built from 16 residues. The junction had 7 bases not matched to a gene; V was cut back by 5 bases and J by 2 bases. Germline loops: CDR1 SGHVS, CDR2 FQNEAQ. The variable domain in full, with the rest retrieved from reference TRBV7-8 and TRBJ2-5, is GAGVSQSPRYKVAKRGQDVALRCDPISGHVSLFWYQQALGQGPEFLTYFQNEAQLDKSGLPSDRFFAERPEGSVSTLKIQRTQQEDSAVYLCASSRTSGSIQETQYFGPGTRLLVL.

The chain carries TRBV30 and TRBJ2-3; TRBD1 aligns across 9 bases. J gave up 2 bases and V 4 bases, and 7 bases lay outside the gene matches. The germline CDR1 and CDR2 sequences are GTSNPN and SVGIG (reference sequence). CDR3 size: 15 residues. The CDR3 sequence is CAWTGDRGFTDTQYF. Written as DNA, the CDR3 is TGTGCCTGGACGGGCGACAGGGGGTTCACAGATACGCAGTATTTT.

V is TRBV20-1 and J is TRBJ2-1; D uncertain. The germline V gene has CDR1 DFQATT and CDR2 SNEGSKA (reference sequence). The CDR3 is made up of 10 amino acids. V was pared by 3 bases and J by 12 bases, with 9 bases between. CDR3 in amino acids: CSASHRAQFF. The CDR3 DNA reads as TGCAGTGCTAGTCACCGCGCGCAGTTCTTC.

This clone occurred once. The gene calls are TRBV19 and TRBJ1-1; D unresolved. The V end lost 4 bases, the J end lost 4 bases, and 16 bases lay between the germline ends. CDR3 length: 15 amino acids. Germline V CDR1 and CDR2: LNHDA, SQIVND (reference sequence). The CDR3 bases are TGTGCCAGTAGTACTGGGAGTACAAGTGGCACTGAAGCTTTCTTT. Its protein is CASSTGSTSGTEAFF.

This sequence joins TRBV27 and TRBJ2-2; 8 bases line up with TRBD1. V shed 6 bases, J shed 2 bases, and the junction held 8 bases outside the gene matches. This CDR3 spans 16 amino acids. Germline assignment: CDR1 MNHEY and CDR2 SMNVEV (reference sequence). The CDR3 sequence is CASRAADRGNTGELFF. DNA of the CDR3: TGTGCCAGCAGGGCAGCCGACAGGGGAAACACCGGGGAGCTGTTTTTT.

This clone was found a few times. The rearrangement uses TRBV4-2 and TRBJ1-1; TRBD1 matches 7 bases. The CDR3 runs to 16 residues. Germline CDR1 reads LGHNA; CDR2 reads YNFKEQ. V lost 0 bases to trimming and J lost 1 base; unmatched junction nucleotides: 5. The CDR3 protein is CASSQETGTENTEAFF. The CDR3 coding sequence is TGTGCCAGCAGCCAAGAAACCGGGACAGAGAACACTGAAGCTTTCTTT.

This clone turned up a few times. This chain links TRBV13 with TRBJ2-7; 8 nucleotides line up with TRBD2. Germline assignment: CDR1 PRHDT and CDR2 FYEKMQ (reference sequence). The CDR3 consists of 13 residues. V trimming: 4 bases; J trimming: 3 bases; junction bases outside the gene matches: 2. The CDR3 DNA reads TGTGCCAGCAGCTCCGGGACTAGCTACGAGCAGTACTTC. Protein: CASSSGTSYEQYF.

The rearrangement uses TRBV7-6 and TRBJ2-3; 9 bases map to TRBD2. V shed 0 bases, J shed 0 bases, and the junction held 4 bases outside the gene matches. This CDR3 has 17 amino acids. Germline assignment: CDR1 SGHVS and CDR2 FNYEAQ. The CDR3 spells CASSLAAGGLSTDTQYF. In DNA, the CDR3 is TGTGCCAGCAGCTTAGCAGCGGGAGGACTAAGCACAGATACGCAGTATTTT.

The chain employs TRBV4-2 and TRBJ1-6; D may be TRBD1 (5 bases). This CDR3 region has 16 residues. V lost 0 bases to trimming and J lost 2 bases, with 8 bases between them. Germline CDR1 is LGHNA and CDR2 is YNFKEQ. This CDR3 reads CASSQDRGAYNSPLHF. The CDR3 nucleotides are TGTGCCAGCAGCCAAGATCGGGGGGCCTATAATTCACCCCTCCACTTT.

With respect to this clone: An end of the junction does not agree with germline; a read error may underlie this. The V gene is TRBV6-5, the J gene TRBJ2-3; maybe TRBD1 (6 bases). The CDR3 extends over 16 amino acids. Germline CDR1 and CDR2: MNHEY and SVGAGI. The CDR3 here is CASTYGNPGGTDTQYF. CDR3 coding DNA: TGTGCCAGCACTTACGGGAACCCAGGGGGCACAGATACGCAGTATTTT.

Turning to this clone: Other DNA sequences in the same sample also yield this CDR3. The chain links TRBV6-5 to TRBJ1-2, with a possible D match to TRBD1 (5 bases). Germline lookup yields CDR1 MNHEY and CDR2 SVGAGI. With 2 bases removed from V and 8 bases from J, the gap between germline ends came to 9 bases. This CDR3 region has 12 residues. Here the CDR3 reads CASSYGGTGYTF. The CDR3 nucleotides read TGTGCCAGCAGTTACGGAGGGACCGGCTACACCTTC.